This is a list of T cell receptor beta chains from one sample in a study of T cell responses to AZD1222 COVID-19 vaccine. Repertoires were generated with immunoSEQ multiplex PCR, while TCRdb's copy carries only in-frame clones and drops some. Here the sample spans some 120,000 clones, less than 95% being singletons. Here the sequenced sample was peripheral blood, taken on day 0 of MenACWY control vaccination. These TCRs come from an adult in good health. Each CDR3 is given with its conserved first and last residue. The order of the fields is CDR3 DNA, CDR3 protein, J gene, clone size, D gene, V gene. D genes are given only for firm matches. The size of a clone is reported for some rows only, either as once, few or many, or as a class for expanded clones.

CDR3 DNA: TGTGCCAGCAGCTTAGGCCAGGAGCCTATCTACGAGCAGTACTTC; CDR3 protein: CASSLGQEPIYEQYF; J gene: TRBJ2-7; clone size: NA; D gene: NA; V gene: TRBV7-8
CDR3 DNA: TGTGCCAGTAGTCCTTCCAGGGGAAATCAGCCCCAGCATTTT; CDR3 protein: CASSPSRGNQPQHF; J gene: TRBJ1-5; clone size: once; D gene: NA; V gene: TRBV19
CDR3 DNA: TGTGCCAGCAGCCAAACCGGTTGGTACCAAGAGACCCAGTACTTC; CDR3 protein: CASSQTGWYQETQYF; J gene: TRBJ2-5; clone size: NA; D gene: NA; V gene: TRBV14
CDR3 DNA: TGTGCCAGCAGTTACTCGTCCCCCCCTTTAGCCTACGAGCAGTACTTC; CDR3 protein: CASSYSSPPLAYEQYF; J gene: TRBJ2-7; clone size: NA; D gene: NA; V gene: TRBV6-5
CDR3 DNA: TGTGCCAGCTCACCACCGGGAGAAGAGACCCAGTACTTC; CDR3 protein: CASSPPGEETQYF; J gene: TRBJ2-5; clone size: NA; D gene: NA; V gene: TRBV18
CDR3 DNA: TGTGCCAGCAGAGAGCTGGGGGCTTGGAACACCATATATTTT; CDR3 protein: CASRELGAWNTIYF; J gene: TRBJ1-3; clone size: NA; D gene: NA; V gene: TRBV6-6
CDR3 DNA: TGTGCCAGCAGTATAGCGGGAGGCTCCGAGCAGTACTTC; CDR3 protein: CASSIAGGSEQYF; J gene: TRBJ2-7; clone size: NA; D gene: TRBD2; V gene: TRBV28
CDR3 DNA: TGTGCCAGCAGTCCCGCCGGGACTACTACTTTCTACGAGCAGTACTTC; CDR3 protein: CASSPAGTTTFYEQYF; J gene: TRBJ2-7; clone size: NA; D gene: TRBD2; V gene: TRBV28
CDR3 DNA: TGTGCCAGCAGTACCGACGACGAGCAGTACTTC; CDR3 protein: CASSTDDEQYF; J gene: TRBJ2-7; clone size: NA; D gene: NA; V gene: TRBV28
CDR3 DNA: TGTGCCAGCAGTTTGGCGCACGGGGGGACTTCGGCTCAGCCCCAGCATTTT; CDR3 protein: CASSLAHGGTSAQPQHF; J gene: TRBJ1-5; clone size: NA; D gene: NA; V gene: TRBV5-8
CDR3 DNA: TGCGCCAGCAGCTTGGTCGCTAACTATGGCTACACCTTC; CDR3 protein: CASSLVANYGYTF; J gene: TRBJ1-2; clone size: NA; D gene: NA; V gene: TRBV5-1
CDR3 DNA: TGCAGCGTAACAGATTACGGCAGGGGGAACACTGAAGCTTTCTTT; CDR3 protein: CSVTDYGRGNTEAFF; J gene: TRBJ1-1; clone size: NA; D gene: NA; V gene: TRBV29-1
CDR3 DNA: TGCAGCGTTGAAGGCAGGGGAGGGGAGACCCAGTACTTC; CDR3 protein: CSVEGRGGETQYF; J gene: TRBJ2-5; clone size: NA; D gene: NA; V gene: TRBV29-1
CDR3 DNA: TGTGCCAGTAGCACGCGATCAACTAATGAAAAACTGTTTTTT; CDR3 protein: CASSTRSTNEKLFF; J gene: TRBJ1-4; clone size: NA; D gene: NA; V gene: TRBV19
CDR3 DNA: TGCAGTCGGGATTCTAACTATGGCTACACCTTC; CDR3 protein: CSRDSNYGYTF; J gene: TRBJ1-2; clone size: NA; D gene: NA; V gene: TRBV20-1
CDR3 DNA: TGTGCCAGCAGCCGACAGGGAGCTTGGGATAATGAAAAACTGTTTTTT; CDR3 protein: CASSRQGAWDNEKLFF; J gene: TRBJ1-4; clone size: NA; D gene: TRBD1; V gene: TRBV7-9
CDR3 DNA: TGTGCCAGCAGTTTTGGGCAGGGGTTTCAGCCCCAGCATTTT; CDR3 protein: CASSFGQGFQPQHF; J gene: TRBJ1-5; clone size: few; D gene: NA; V gene: TRBV27
CDR3 DNA: TGTGCCAGCAGTGAAGAGCTTACAGGGAAACTCTCCTACGAGCAGTACTTC; CDR3 protein: CASSEELTGKLSYEQYF; J gene: TRBJ2-7; clone size: NA; D gene: NA; V gene: TRBV6-1
CDR3 DNA: TGTGCCAGCAACCTATACAATCAGCCCCAGCATTTT; CDR3 protein: CASNLYNQPQHF; J gene: TRBJ1-5; clone size: NA; D gene: NA; V gene: TRBV28
CDR3 DNA: TGTGCCAGCAGCGGAACCTTACGGGACAGGGCGAATCAGCCCCAGCATTTT; CDR3 protein: CASSGTLRDRANQPQHF; J gene: TRBJ1-5; clone size: NA; D gene: TRBD1; V gene: TRBV11-3
CDR3 DNA: TGCGCCAGCAGCCATGCCGGGACTAGCGGGAGTCTCAGGGAGACCCAGTACTTC; CDR3 protein: CASSHAGTSGSLRETQYF; J gene: TRBJ2-5; clone size: NA; D gene: TRBD2; V gene: TRBV4-1
CDR3 DNA: TGCGCCAGCAGCTTGGCTAGTGAGAGAGCGAACACCGGGGAGCTGTTTTTT; CDR3 protein: CASSLASERANTGELFF; J gene: TRBJ2-2; clone size: NA; D gene: NA; V gene: TRBV5-1
CDR3 DNA: TGTGCCAGCAGTCCTCCGGGCCCCAATCAGCCCCAGCATTTT; CDR3 protein: CASSPPGPNQPQHF; J gene: TRBJ1-5; clone size: NA; D gene: NA; V gene: TRBV25-1
CDR3 DNA: TGTGCCAGCAGCTTAACCGGGACTTACTACAATGAGCAGTTCTTC; CDR3 protein: CASSLTGTYYNEQFF; J gene: TRBJ2-1; clone size: NA; D gene: NA; V gene: TRBV7-3
CDR3 DNA: TGTGCCAGCAGCTTAGGCGGACAAAATAATTCACCCCTCCACTTT; CDR3 protein: CASSLGGQNNSPLHF; J gene: TRBJ1-6; clone size: few; D gene: NA; V gene: TRBV7-2